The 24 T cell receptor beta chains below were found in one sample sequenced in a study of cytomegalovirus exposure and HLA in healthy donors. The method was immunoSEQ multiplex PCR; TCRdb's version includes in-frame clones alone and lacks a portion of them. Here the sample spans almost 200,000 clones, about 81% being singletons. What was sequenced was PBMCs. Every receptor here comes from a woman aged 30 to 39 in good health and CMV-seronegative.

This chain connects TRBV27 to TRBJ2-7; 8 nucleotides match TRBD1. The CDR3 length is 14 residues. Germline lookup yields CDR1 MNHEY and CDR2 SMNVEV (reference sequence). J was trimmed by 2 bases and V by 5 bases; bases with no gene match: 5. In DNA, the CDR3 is TGTGCCAGCAGTCGGATACAGGGGGCCTACGAGCAGTACTTC. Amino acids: CASSRIQGAYEQYF.

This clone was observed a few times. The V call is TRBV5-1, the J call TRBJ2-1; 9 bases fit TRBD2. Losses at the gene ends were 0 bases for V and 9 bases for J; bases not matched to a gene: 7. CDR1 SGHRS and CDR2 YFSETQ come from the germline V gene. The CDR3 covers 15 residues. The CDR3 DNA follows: TGCGCCAGCAGCTTGGTGGCGGGAGGGCTGGTTGAGCAGTTCTTC. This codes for CASSLVAGGLVEQFF.

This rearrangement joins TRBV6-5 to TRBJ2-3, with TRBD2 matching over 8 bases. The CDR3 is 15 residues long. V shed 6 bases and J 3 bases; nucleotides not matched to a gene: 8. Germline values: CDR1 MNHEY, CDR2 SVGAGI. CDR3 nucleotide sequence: TGTGCCAGCAGAAGAGCGCGGGGGGTAACAGATACGCAGTATTTT. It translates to CASRRARGVTDTQYF.

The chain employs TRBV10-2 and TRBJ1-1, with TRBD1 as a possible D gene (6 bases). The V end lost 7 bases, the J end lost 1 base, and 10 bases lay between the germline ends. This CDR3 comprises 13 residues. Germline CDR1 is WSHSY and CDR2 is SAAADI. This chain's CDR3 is CASNLQGNTEAFF. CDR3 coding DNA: TGCGCCAGCAACCTACAGGGGAACACTGAAGCTTTCTTT.

For the CDR3, the DNA is TGTGCCAGCAGTCAGGGGAGAGAGACCCAGTACTTC. This encodes CASSQGRETQYF. This chain links TRBV6-5 with TRBJ2-5, with TRBD1 as a possible D gene (6 bases). V was clipped by 5 bases and J by 4 bases, with 8 bases between them. The length of the CDR3 is 12 residues. Germline CDR1 reads MNHEY; CDR2 reads SVGAGI.

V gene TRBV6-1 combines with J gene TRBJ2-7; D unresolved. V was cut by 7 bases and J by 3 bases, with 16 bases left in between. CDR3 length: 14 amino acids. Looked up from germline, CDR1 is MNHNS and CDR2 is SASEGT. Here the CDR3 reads CASIAAPNLYEQYF. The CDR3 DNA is TGTGCCAGCATAGCCGCACCCAATCTCTACGAGCAGTACTTC.

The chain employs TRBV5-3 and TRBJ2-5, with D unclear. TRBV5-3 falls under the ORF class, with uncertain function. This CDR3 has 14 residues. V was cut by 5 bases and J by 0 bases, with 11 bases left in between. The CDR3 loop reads CARRKNRYQETQYF. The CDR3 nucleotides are TGTGCCAGAAGAAAGAACCGGTACCAAGAGACCCAGTACTTC.

CDR3 region: CASRSPGLGNTEAFF. Written as DNA, the CDR3 is TGTGCCAGCAGGTCCCCGGGACTCGGGAACACTGAAGCTTTCTTT. The genes are TRBV7-9 and TRBJ1-1, with D tentatively TRBD1 (5 bases). Per the germline V gene, CDR1 is SEHNR and CDR2 is FQNEAQ (reference sequence). The V end lost 6 bases, the J end lost 1 base, and 15 bases lay between the germline ends. This CDR3 spans 15 amino acids.

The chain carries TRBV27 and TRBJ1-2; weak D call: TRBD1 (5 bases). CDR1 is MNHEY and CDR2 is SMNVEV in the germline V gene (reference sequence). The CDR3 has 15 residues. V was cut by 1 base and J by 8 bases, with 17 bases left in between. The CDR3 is CASSLFSGEFRGYTF. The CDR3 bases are TGTGCCAGCAGTTTATTTTCGGGGGAGTTTCGAGGCTACACCTTC.

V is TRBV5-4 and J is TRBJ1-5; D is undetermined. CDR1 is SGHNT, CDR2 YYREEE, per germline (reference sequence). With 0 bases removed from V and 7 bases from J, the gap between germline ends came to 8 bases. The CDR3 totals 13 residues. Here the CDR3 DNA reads TGTGCCAGCAGCTTGGGAGAGGGCCAGCCCCAGCATTTT. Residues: CASSLGEGQPQHF.

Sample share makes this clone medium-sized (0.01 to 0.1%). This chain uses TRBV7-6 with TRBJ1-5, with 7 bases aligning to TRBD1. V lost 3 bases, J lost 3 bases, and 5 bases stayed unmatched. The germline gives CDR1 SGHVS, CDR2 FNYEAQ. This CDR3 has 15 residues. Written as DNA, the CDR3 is TGTGCCAGCAGCTTGCAAACAGGGGTCAATCAGCCCCAGCATTTT. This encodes CASSLQTGVNQPQHF.

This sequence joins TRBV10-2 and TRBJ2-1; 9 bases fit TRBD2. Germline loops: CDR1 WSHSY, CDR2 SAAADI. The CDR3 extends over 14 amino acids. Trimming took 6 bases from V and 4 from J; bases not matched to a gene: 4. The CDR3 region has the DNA TGCGCCAGCAGCTTAGCGGGGGCATACAATGAGCAGTTCTTC. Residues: CASSLAGAYNEQFF.

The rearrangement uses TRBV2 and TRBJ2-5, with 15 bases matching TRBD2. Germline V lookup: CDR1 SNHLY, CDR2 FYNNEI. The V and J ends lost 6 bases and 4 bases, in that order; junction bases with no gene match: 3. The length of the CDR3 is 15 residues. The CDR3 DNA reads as TGTGCCAGCAGGGGACTAGCGGGAGGTCGAGAGACCCAGTACTTC. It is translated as CASRGLAGGRETQYF.

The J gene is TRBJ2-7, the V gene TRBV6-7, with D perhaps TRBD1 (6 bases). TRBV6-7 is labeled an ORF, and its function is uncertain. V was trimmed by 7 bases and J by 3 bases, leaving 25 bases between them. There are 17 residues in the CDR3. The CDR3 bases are TGTGCCAGCACCGACCTCTCCCCCGCGACAGGTTACTACGAGCAGTACTTC. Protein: CASTDLSPATGYYEQYF.

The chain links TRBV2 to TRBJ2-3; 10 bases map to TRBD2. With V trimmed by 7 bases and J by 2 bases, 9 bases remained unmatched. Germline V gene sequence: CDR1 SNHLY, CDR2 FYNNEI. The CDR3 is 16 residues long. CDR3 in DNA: TGTGCCAGCATCTATAGCGGGGGGTTCCCCACAGATACGCAGTATTTT. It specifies CASIYSGGFPTDTQYF.

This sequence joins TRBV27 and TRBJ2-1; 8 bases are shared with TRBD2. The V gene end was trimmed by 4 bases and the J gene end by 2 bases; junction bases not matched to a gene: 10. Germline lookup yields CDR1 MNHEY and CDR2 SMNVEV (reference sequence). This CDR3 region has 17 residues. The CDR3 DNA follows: TGTGCCAGCAGTTCCCCCAGCGACGGGGGGGCCTACAATGAGCAGTTCTTC. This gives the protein CASSSPSDGGAYNEQFF.

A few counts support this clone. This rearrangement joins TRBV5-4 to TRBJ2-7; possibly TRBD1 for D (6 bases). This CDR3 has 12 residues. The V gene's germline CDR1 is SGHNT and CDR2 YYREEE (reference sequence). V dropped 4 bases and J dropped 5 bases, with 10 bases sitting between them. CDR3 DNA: TGTGCCAGCAGCGGACAGAAAGACGAGCAGTACTTC. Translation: CASSGQKDEQYF.

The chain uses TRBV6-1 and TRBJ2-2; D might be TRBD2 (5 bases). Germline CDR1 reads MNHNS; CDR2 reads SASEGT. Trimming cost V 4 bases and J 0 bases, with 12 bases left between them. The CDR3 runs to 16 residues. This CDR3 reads CASSGGLVANTGELFF. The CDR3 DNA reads TGTGCCAGCAGTGGAGGACTGGTCGCGAACACCGGGGAGCTGTTTTTT.

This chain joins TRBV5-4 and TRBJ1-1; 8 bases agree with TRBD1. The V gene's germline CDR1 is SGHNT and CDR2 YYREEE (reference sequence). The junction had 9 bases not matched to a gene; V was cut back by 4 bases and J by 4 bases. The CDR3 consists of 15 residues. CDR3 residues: CASSKEQGGSTEAFF. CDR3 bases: TGTGCCAGCAGCAAAGAACAGGGGGGAAGCACTGAAGCTTTCTTT.

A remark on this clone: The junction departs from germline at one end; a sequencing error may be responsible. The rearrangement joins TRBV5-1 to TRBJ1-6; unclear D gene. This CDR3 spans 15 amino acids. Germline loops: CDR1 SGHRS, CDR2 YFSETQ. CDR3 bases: TGCGCCAGCAGCTTGGACGGGGATTATAATTCAGCCCTCCACTTT. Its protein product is CASSLDGDYNSALHF. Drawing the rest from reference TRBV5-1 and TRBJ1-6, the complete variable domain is KAGVTQTPRYLIKTRGQQVTLSCSPISGHRSVSWYQQTPGQGLQFLFEYFSETQRNKGNFPGRFSGRQFSNSRSEMNVSTLELGDSALYLCASSLDGDYNSALHFGNGTRLTVT.

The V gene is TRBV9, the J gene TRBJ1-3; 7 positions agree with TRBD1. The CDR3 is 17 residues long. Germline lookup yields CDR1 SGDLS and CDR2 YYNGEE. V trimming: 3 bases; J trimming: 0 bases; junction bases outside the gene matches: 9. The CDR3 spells CASSAGVSGGSGNTIYF. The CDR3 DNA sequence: TGTGCCAGCAGCGCCGGTGTCTCAGGGGGCTCTGGAAACACCATATATTTT.

The CDR3 is CAWSMAGGAVNYGYTF. The DNA of the CDR3 is TGTGCCTGGAGTATGGCCGGGGGAGCTGTCAACTATGGCTACACCTTC. The chain recombines TRBV30 with TRBJ1-2; the D gene is possibly TRBD1 (5 bases). CDR3 length: 16 amino acids. CDR1 and CDR2 from the germline V gene are GTSNPN and SVGIG (reference sequence). With 2 bases removed from V and 2 bases from J, the gap between germline ends came to 18 bases.

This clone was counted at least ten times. CDR3 residues: CASSIQGGAYNEQFF. CDR3 DNA sequence: TGTGCCAGCAGCATTCAGGGGGGCGCCTACAATGAGCAGTTCTTC. This chain links TRBV6-6 with TRBJ2-1; possibly TRBD1 for D (7 bases). CDR1 MNHNY and CDR2 SVGAGI come from the germline V gene (reference sequence). Trimming removed 6 bases from V and 2 bases from J, with 14 bases in between. The CDR3 spans 15 residues.

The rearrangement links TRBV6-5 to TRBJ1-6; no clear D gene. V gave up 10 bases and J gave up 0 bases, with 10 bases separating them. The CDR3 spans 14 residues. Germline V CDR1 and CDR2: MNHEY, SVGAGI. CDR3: CAITGSSYNSPLHF. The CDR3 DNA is TGTGCCATCACGGGGAGCTCCTATAATTCACCCCTCCACTTT.